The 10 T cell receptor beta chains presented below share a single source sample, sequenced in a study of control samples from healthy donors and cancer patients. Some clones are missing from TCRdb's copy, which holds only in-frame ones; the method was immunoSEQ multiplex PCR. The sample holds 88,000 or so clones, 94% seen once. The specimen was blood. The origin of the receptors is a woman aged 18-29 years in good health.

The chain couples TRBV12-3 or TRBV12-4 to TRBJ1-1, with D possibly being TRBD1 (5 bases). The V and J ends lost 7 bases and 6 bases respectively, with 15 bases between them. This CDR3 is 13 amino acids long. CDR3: CASITGMGAEAFF. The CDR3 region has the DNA TGTGCCAGCATCACGGGGATGGGGGCTGAAGCTTTCTTT.

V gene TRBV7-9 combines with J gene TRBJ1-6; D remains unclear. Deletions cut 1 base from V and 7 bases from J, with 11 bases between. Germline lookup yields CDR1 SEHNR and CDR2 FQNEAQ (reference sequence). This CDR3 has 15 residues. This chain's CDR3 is CASSLDREANSPLHF. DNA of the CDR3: TGTGCCAGCAGCTTAGATCGGGAAGCGAATTCACCCCTCCACTTT.

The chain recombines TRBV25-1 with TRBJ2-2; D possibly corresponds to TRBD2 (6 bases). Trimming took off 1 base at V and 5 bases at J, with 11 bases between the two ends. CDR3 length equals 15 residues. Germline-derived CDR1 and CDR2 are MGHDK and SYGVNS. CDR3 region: CASSELTRETGELFF. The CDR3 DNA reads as TGTGCCAGCAGTGAATTGACTAGGGAAACCGGGGAGCTGTTTTTT.

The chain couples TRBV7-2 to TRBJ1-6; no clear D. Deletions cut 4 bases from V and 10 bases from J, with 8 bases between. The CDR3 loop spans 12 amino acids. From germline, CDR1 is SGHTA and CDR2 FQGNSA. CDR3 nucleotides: TGTGCCAGCAGCTCCGACGGATCACCCCTCCACTTT. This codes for CASSSDGSPLHF.

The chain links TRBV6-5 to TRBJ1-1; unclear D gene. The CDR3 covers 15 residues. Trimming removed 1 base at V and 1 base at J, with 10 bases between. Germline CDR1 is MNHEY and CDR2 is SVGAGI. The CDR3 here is CASSYLGFENTEAFF. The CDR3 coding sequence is TGTGCCAGCAGTTACTTGGGGTTCGAGAACACTGAAGCTTTCTTT.

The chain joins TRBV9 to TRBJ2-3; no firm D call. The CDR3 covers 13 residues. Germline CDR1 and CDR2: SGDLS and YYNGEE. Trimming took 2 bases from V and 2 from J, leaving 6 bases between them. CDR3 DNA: TGTGCCAGCAGCGTCAGAGCCACAGATACGCAGTATTTT. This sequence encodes CASSVRATDTQYF.

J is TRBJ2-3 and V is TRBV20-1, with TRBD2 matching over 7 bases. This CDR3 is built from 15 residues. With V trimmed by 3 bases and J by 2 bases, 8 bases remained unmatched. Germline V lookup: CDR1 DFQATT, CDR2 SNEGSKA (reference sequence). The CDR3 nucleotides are TGCAGTGCTAGTCCCGGGCTAGCGGACACAGATACGCAGTATTTT. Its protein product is CSASPGLADTDTQYF.

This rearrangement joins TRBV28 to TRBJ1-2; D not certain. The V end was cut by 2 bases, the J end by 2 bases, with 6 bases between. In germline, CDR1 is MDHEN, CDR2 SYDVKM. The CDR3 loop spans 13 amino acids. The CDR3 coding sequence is TGTGCCAGCAGTTTAGAACAAAACTATGGCTACACCTTC. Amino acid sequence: CASSLEQNYGYTF.

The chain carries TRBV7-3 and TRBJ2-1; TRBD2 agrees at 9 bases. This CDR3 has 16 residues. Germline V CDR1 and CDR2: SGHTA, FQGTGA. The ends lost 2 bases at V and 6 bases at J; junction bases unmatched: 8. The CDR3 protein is CASSLAGTSLTNEQFF. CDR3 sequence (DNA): TGTGCCAGCAGCTTAGCCGGGACTAGCCTCACCAATGAGCAGTTCTTC. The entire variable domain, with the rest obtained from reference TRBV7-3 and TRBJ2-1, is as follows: GAGVSQTPSNKVTEKGKYVELRCDPISGHTALYWYRQSLGQGPEFLIYFQGTGAADDSGLPNDRFFAVRPEGSVSTLKIQRTERGDSAVYLCASSLAGTSLTNEQFFGPGTRLTVL.

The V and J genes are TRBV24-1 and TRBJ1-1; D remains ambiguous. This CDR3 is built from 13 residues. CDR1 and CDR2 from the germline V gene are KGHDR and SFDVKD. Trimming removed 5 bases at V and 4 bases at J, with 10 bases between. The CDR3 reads CATSGQSFTEAFF. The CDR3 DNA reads TGTGCCACCAGTGGGCAGTCATTCACTGAAGCTTTCTTT.